The 10 T cell receptor beta chains in this list originate from one sample, sequenced in a study of regulatory T cells in long-lasting Graves disease. The authors built TCR beta libraries using iRepertoire HTBI primers and Arm-PCR of CDR3 regions. TCRdb ran MiXCR on the multiplex PCR reads and lists one entry per CDR3 protein. This table has 700,000 or so distinct CDR3 sequences, 30% appearing once. Time point described: persistent/refractory GD, antithyroid drugs over 5 years with positive TRAb. Following extraction of RNA from PBMCs, that RNA was used to make the TCR library. The sequencing used peripheral blood mononuclear cells (PBMCs), collected when the disease was refractory, from a patient treated with antithyroid drugs. These receptors came from a female donor with Graves disease.

This chain links TRBV20-1 with TRBJ2-7; D is ambiguous. Germline lookup yields CDR1 DFQATT and CDR2 SNEGSKA (reference sequence). The germline V and J ends were trimmed by 1 base and 3 bases, with 13 bases remaining between them. The length of the CDR3 is 14 residues. Here the CDR3 reads CSARGVGPHYEQYF. CDR3 nucleotide sequence: TGCAGTGCTAGAGGGGTCGGGCCACACTACGAGCAGTACTTC.

This clonotype was seen ten or more times. The chain uses TRBV2 and TRBJ1-5, with D maybe TRBD1 (6 bases). Trimming stripped 1 base from V and 2 bases from J, with 9 bases between. Germline CDR1 is SNHLY and CDR2 is FYNNEI. This CDR3 contains 15 residues. The CDR3 spells CASSEEGVGNQPQHF. The CDR3 DNA is TGTGCCAGCAGTGAAGAGGGGGTAGGCAATCAGCCCCAGCATTTT.

The chain is built from TRBV30 and TRBJ1-3, with D hard to call. This CDR3 comprises 12 residues. The germline V gene encodes CDR1 GTSNPN and CDR2 SVGIG (reference sequence). The V end was cut by 2 bases, the J end by 4 bases, with 6 bases between. CDR3 amino acids: CAWSLIGNTIYF. DNA for the CDR3: TGTGCCTGGAGTCTCATCGGAAACACCATATATTTT.

This clonotype was observed a few times. V is TRBV6-1 and J is TRBJ2-3; 7 bases are shared with TRBD1. Germline assignment: CDR1 MNHNS and CDR2 SASEGT. The CDR3 is made up of 17 amino acids. V was pared by 6 bases and J by 0 bases, with 12 bases of the junction left unmatched. CDR3 sequence reads: CASRRTGLMTSTDTQYF. CDR3 bases: TGTGCCAGCAGGCGGACAGGATTGATGACTAGCACAGATACGCAGTATTTT.

V and J are TRBV7-9 and TRBJ2-7; the D call may be TRBD1 or TRBD2 (5 bases each). The CDR3 sequence is 14 residues long. Germline CDR1 reads SEHNR; CDR2 reads FQNEAQ (reference sequence). Trimming left V 5 bases short and J 2 bases short, with 13 bases between. CDR3: CASSTPEGPYEQYF. Written as DNA, the CDR3 is TGTGCCAGCAGCACCCCAGAGGGACCCTACGAGCAGTACTTC.

The chain carries TRBV9 and TRBJ2-2; the D is unclear. The length of the CDR3 is 15 residues. Looked up from germline, CDR1 is SGDLS and CDR2 is YYNGEE. Trimming shortened V by 2 bases and J by 6 bases, and 14 bases separated the two germline ends. The CDR3 bases are TGTGCCAGCAGCGTGGGAAATCTAGGTTCCGGGGAGCTGTTTTTT. Amino acid sequence: CASSVGNLGSGELFF.

The J gene is TRBJ2-1, the V gene TRBV11-3, with D possibly being TRBD1 or TRBD2 (7 bases each). The CDR3 loop spans 17 amino acids. CDR1 is SGHNT and CDR2 is YENEEA in the germline V gene. Trimming took off 2 bases at V and 8 bases at J, with 22 bases between the two ends. The CDR3 DNA reads TGTGCCAGCAGCTTAAAACAGGGGCTCACAGGGAGGGATGAGCAGTTCTTC. Encoded protein: CASSLKQGLTGRDEQFF.

This chain uses TRBV10-3 with TRBJ2-7; TRBD2 matches 9 bases. Germline V gene data show CDR1 as ENHRY and CDR2 as SYGVKD. The CDR3 loop spans 16 amino acids. With 4 bases clipped from V and 0 bases from J, the junction kept 7 bases outside the gene matches. The chain's CDR3 is CAISGLAGLSSYEQYF. In DNA, the CDR3 is TGTGCCATCAGTGGGCTAGCGGGGCTGAGCTCCTACGAGCAGTACTTC.

At least ten counts were recorded for this clonotype. The chain carries TRBV28 and TRBJ1-5, with D possibly matching TRBD1 (6 bases). Looked up from germline, CDR1 is MDHEN and CDR2 is SYDVKM. The CDR3 runs 13 residues. Trimming took off 7 bases at V and 4 bases at J, with 11 bases between the two ends. Written as DNA, the CDR3 is TGTGCCAGCACCCAGGGGCCGAATCAGCCCCAGCATTTT. Amino acid sequence: CASTQGPNQPQHF.

J is TRBJ2-7 and V is TRBV20-1; D ambiguous. Germline V gives CDR1 DFQATT, CDR2 SNEGSKA (reference sequence). V lost 1 base and J 6 bases, leaving 19 bases between the germline ends. This CDR3 is 15 amino acids long. The chain's CDR3 is CSARGVTRSKAEQYF. The CDR3 DNA is TGCAGTGCTAGAGGGGTGACACGATCCAAGGCCGAGCAGTACTTC.